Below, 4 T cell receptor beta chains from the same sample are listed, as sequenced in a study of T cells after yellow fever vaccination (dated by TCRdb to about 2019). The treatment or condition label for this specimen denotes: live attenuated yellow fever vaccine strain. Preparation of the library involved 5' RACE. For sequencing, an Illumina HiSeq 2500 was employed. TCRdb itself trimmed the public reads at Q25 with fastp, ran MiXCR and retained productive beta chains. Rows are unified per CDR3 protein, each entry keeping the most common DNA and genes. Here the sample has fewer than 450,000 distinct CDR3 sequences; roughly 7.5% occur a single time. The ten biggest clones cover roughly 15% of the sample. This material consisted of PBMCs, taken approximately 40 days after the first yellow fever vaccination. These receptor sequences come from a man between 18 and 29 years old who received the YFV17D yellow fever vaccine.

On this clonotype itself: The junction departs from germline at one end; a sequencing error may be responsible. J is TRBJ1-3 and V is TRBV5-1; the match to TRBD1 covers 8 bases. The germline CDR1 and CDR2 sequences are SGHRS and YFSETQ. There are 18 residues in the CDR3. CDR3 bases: TGCGCCAGCGGCTTCGTCCCGGGACAGGATTTCTCTGGAAACACCATATATTTT. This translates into CASGFVPGQDFSGNTIYF.

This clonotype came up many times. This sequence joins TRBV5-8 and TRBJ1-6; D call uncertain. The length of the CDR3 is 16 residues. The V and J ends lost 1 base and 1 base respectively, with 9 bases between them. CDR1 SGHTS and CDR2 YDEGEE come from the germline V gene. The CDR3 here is CASSLFWISYNSPLHF. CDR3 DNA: TGTGCCAGCAGCTTGTTCTGGATTTCCTATAATTCACCCCTCCACTTT.

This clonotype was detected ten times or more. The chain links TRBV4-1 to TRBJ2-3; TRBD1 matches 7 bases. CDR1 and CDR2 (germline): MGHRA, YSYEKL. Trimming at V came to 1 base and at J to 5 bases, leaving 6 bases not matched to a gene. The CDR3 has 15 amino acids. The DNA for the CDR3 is TGCGCCAGCAGCCAAGGGTCCAACAGGGGAGATACGCAGTATTTT. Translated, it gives CASSQGSNRGDTQYF.

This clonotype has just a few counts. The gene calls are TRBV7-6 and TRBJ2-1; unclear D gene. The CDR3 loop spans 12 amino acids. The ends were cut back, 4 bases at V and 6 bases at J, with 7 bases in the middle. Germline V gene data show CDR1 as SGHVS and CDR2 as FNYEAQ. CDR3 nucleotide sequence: TGTGCCAGCAGCTCATATTCCAATGAGCAGTTCTTC. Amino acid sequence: CASSSYSNEQFF.